There are many counts of the clone carrying this TCR beta chain. Its specificity is unknown. TCRdb re-processed the PCR reads through MiXCR. The sample holds 50,000 or so clones; approximately 20% are singletons and the top ten take about 4%. This sample was included in a study of metastatic and nonmetastatic thyroid tumors. Study details: Samples came from malignant and benign thyroid patients, and repertoires were compared across blood and tumor or nodule tissue.

Each patient came to thyroid surgery without any prior treatment (of any kind). Whole-study findings and limits: Within blood and tumor, benign nodules reportedly had significantly lower TCR beta diversity than malignant thyroid tumors did.

The CDR3 is 16 amino acids. Germline CDR1 and CDR2: KGHSH and LQKENI. V was pared by 6 bases and J by 0 bases, with 14 bases between. The receptor was isolated from a male donor with papillary thyroid cancer or a benign thyroid nodule (not recorded which). Some clones in this sample may be carry-over from other donors' samples. This chain uses TRBV18 with TRBJ2-2; D could derive from TRBD1 or TRBD2 (6 bases each). Sequencing input: blood. The CDR3 reads CASSAVRGANTGELFF. The CDR3 coding sequence is TGTGCCAGCTCGGCCGTGAGGGGGGCGAACACCGGGGAGCTGTTTTTT.